The source of this T cell receptor (beta chain) is a study of shared clonotypes between healthy human individuals (dated by TCRdb to the early 2020s). Regarding the study in general: A couple of women and a few men aged 18 to 49 years were included in the cohort. To estimate repertoire size and how much clonotypes are shared between individuals, the study performed deep sequencing of blood TCR repertoires from about five healthy adults. Libraries were prepared and TCR repertoires were sequenced by different laboratories using diverse techniques, in order to increase sequencing depth and limit assay-specific biases. Between about 0.94 and 8.9 billion PBMCs per donor were obtained by leukapheresis.

TCR CDR3 regions were amplified from genomic DNA by multiplex PCR using the deep immunoSEQ assay. Genomic DNA extracted from each cell subset was distributed evenly over all wells of several immunoSEQ 96-well plates, and each plate served as one replicate. For unsorted PBMC, around 330 ng genomic DNA, equal to tens of thousands of T cell genomes, was loaded into each replicate PCR. Ten immunoSEQ deep assay plates were used to sequence the unsorted PBMC genomic DNA. Purified libraries were measured with a Qubit 3.0 fluorometer, size-checked on a Bioanalyzer 2100, and measured again with the KAPA Library Quantification kit. Each immunoSEQ 96-well plate was sequenced on its own single-read 150-cycle Illumina NextSeq 550 flow cell. Processing in the source paper ran as follows. Because the immunoSEQ output included only junctional sequences and no quality scores, the filtering could not be the same as the filtering used for full-length reads. To assign V/J genes and CDR3, sequences were annotated using PyIR, a Python wrapper for IgBLAST v1.9, with IMGT germline references. Reads were filtered out if the reads had weak V/J assignments (E-value above 1e-6), no CDR3, stop codons, out-of-frame junctions, or ambiguous translated residues. V3J clonotypes were defined as sequences sharing the same inferred V gene, J gene, and CDR3 amino acid sequence. To compute the percentage overlap between repertoires, the number of shared unique clonotypes was divided by the size of the smaller repertoire. Repertoire richness was assessed with RTK rarefaction, the Chao1 estimator, and Recon v2.1 estimates of unobserved clonotypes. This immuneACCESS table, as held by TCRdb, lists in-frame sequences with V and J called but not all clones. Of the missing ones, under half trace to an unresolved V gene in checked studies; the others have no known cause. V and J calls and clone size come straight from that table; D and trimming were deduced from the DNA. The sample data list hundreds of thousands of clones, and roughly 83% of these were observed just once. The ten largest clonotypes hold 13% of the sample.

The donors were healthy, HIV-negative adults who had no recently reported acute infections or vaccinations. All donors were Caucasian adults living in Nashville, Tennessee, USA. For unsorted samples, about 90 million PBMCs were counted, and genomic DNA was extracted using the QIAamp DNA Blood Mini kit. Blood was collected by leukapheresis, and PBMCs were isolated by Ficoll-Histopaque density gradient centrifugation and then cryopreserved in liquid nitrogen vapor phase. Note on this clone: No cognate antigen has been identified for it. The record has no base qualities; no much larger clone is one base away.

Paper-wide results and their limitations: Based on pairwise subsampling, the degree of clonotype sharing among donors was expected to be affected by sequencing depth. The small number of donors limited the genetic and exposure-history diversity represented. Only blood was sampled, and tissue TCR repertoires likely differ from those in blood.

The junction carries 8 bases between V and J, which are trimmed by 0 bases and 0 bases respectively. The CDR3 measures 15 amino acids from cysteine to phenylalanine. Only the CDR3 part of the read is kept: 45 bases, read in frame from the first base. For CDR1 and CDR2, the germline V gene lists SGHVS and FQNEAQ. Recombination linked TRBV7-8 to TRBJ1-1; the D gene cannot be resolved reliably. This clonotype originated in a woman aged 35 to 49 in good health. Some clones in this sample may be carry-over from other donors' samples. Sequenced: PBMCs. The CDR3 is CASSLAGGLNTEAFF. The nucleotides are TGTGCCAGCAGCTTAGCTGGAGGTCTGAACACTGAAGCTTTCTTT.